Listed below are T cell receptor beta chains from one sample, sequenced in a study of cytomegalovirus exposure and HLA in healthy donors. TCRdb's copy holds only in-frame clones and misses some; the assay was immunoSEQ multiplex PCR. The table has roughly 150,000 clones, almost 85% seen once. The specimen was PBMCs. These receptors came from a man aged 25 to 45 in good health and CMV-seronegative. CDR3s include the opening cysteine and the closing phenylalanine or tryptophan. D genes are given only for firm matches. Size tells how often a clone was seen (once, few, many) or the class of an expanded clone, and some rows leave it out.

v_call	clone_size	j_call	d_call	cdr3_aa	cdr3_nt
TRBV6-5	NA	TRBJ1-5	NA	CASSSGAGGNQPQHF	TGTGCCAGCAGCTCAGGGGCGGGGGGCAATCAGCCCCAGCATTTT
TRBV28	NA	TRBJ2-2	TRBD2	CASRRLAGPTGELFF	TGTGCCAGCAGGCGACTAGCGGGGCCAACCGGGGAGCTGTTTTTT
TRBV27	NA	TRBJ2-2	NA	CASSLLGGQGAGELFF	TGTGCCAGCAGCCTCTTGGGGGGGCAGGGTGCCGGGGAGCTGTTTTTT
TRBV30	NA	TRBJ2-7	NA	CAWSVGGYEQYF	TGTGCCTGGAGTGTAGGGGGATACGAGCAGTACTTC
TRBV4-1	NA	TRBJ2-1	TRBD2	CASSQDTSGSYNEQFF	TGCGCCAGCAGCCAAGATACTAGCGGGTCCTACAATGAGCAGTTCTTC
TRBV25-1	NA	TRBJ2-1	NA	CASSDRPDRPIYNEQFF	TGTGCCAGCAGTGATCGACCCGACAGGCCGATCTACAATGAGCAGTTCTTC
TRBV5-6	NA	TRBJ1-2	NA	CASSLVRGGDGYTF	TGTGCCAGCAGCTTGGTGCGGGGTGGGGATGGCTACACCTTC
TRBV11-3	few	TRBJ2-1	TRBD1	CASSLGGQGNREQFF	TGTGCCAGCAGCTTAGGGGGACAGGGTAATCGTGAGCAGTTCTTC
TRBV5-4	NA	TRBJ2-1	NA	CASSLGGQRSYNEQFF	TGTGCCAGCAGCTTGGGGGGGCAGAGGTCCTACAATGAGCAGTTCTTC
TRBV19	NA	TRBJ2-5	TRBD1	CASARTGIDETQYF	TGTGCCAGTGCACGGACAGGAATCGATGAGACCCAGTACTTC
TRBV5-8	few	TRBJ2-3	NA	CASSLALTGYSTDTQYF	TGTGCCAGCAGCTTGGCCCTAACAGGGTATAGTACAGATACGCAGTATTTT
TRBV11-2	NA	TRBJ2-7	NA	CASSSTVGRVYEQYF	TGTGCCAGCAGCTCGACCGTGGGCAGGGTCTACGAGCAGTACTTC